The subject of this entry is one T cell receptor beta chain. This specimen comes from a study of metastatic and nonmetastatic thyroid tumors. Study in general: From malignant and benign thyroid patients, repertoires in blood and in tumor or nodule tissue were compared.

The entire patient cohort was treatment-naive prior to thyroid surgery. Germline trimming cut 8 bases from V and 2 bases from J; bases unmatched to any gene: 4. The CDR3 length is 13 residues. Germline CDR1 and CDR2: SEHNR and FQNEAQ (reference sequence). Authors' analysis steps: Variation in CDR3 across clinicopathological groups served as the basis for constructing a distant-metastasis classifier in papillary thyroid cancer. TCRdb re-clonotyped the PCR reads through MiXCR. It is TCRdb's table, rather than the study itself, that gives the V and J calls and clone size. The sample lists approximately 13,000 clones; approximately 23% were seen once.

Sequenced input: adjacent normal tissue. The chain couples TRBV7-9 to TRBJ2-7, with TRBD2 matching 9 bases. The origin of this receptor is a female donor with papillary thyroid cancer or a benign thyroid nodule (not recorded which). Some clones in this sample may be carry-over from other donors' samples. For the CDR3, the DNA is TGTGCCAGCGGCAGCGGGAGGACCTACGAGCAGTACTTC. As protein: CASGSGRTYEQYF.